A single sample is the source of the 32 T cell receptor beta chains below, sequenced in a study of blood T cell repertoires in COVID-19. Generated by immunoSEQ multiplex PCR, the TCRdb table keeps only in-frame clones and is missing some. In the table there are around 260,000 clones, under 90% of which are singletons. The specimen was peripheral blood. These receptor sequences come from a man aged 55 to 70 with acute or convalescent COVID-19.

The J gene is TRBJ2-3, the V gene TRBV7-6; TRBD1 matches 11 bases. The trim removed 5 bases at V and 1 base at J, leaving 5 bases unmatched. The germline gives CDR1 SGHVS, CDR2 FNYEAQ. This CDR3 comprises 16 residues. The CDR3 DNA follows: TGTGCCAGCAGCGCGGGACAGGGGGGACGCACAGATACGCAGTATTTT. Protein: CASSAGQGGRTDTQYF.

The V and J genes are TRBV4-1 and TRBJ2-3; D possibly corresponds to TRBD2 (5 bases). The CDR3 is 14 amino acids. Trimming shortened V by 0 bases and J by 6 bases, and 10 bases separated the two germline ends. Germline CDR1 is MGHRA and CDR2 is YSYEKL. The CDR3: CASSQEKRGDTQYF. In DNA, the CDR3 is TGCGCCAGCAGCCAAGAGAAGAGAGGGGATACGCAGTATTTT.

J is TRBJ2-7 and V is TRBV18; 7 bases map to TRBD1. Looked up from germline, CDR1 is KGHSH and CDR2 is LQKENI. Trimming at V came to 3 bases and at J to 2 bases, leaving 7 bases not matched to a gene. There are 15 residues in the CDR3. The CDR3, as DNA: TGTGCCAGCTCACCTCCACAGGGGATCGCCTACGAGCAGTACTTC. It yields the protein CASSPPQGIAYEQYF. Based on the CDR3 plus reference TRBV18 and TRBJ2-7, the full variable domain is NAGVMQNPRHLVRRRGQEARLRCSPMKGHSHVYWYRQLPEEGLKFMVYLQKENIIDESGMPKERFSAEFPKEGPSILRIQQVVRGDSAAYFCASSPPQGIAYEQYFGPGTRLTVT.

This chain links TRBV7-9 with TRBJ1-2; a possible D gene is TRBD1 (6 bases). Germline V lookup: CDR1 SEHNR, CDR2 FQNEAQ (reference sequence). Trimming left V 5 bases short and J 0 bases short, with 7 bases between. CDR3 size: 13 residues. CDR3 nucleotides: TGTGCCAGCAGCCGACAGGCTAACTATGGCTACACCTTC. Its protein is CASSRQANYGYTF.

The chain has TRBV5-1 and TRBJ2-2, with D maybe TRBD1 (6 bases). Per germline, CDR1 SGHRS and CDR2 YFSETQ. Trimming shortened V by 4 bases and J by 7 bases, and 17 bases separated the two germline ends. The CDR3 spans 15 residues. CDR3 loop: CASSPFTGWNGELFF. CDR3 in DNA: TGCGCCAGCAGCCCCTTTACAGGGTGGAACGGGGAGCTGTTTTTT.

This chain connects TRBV7-3 to TRBJ1-1; D not resolved. Germline lookup yields CDR1 SGHTA and CDR2 FQGTGA. The CDR3 loop spans 14 amino acids. Trimming removed 4 bases at V and 2 bases at J, with 11 bases between. The CDR3 coding sequence is TGTGCCAGCAGCTCTGGCTTGGCCAACACTGAAGCTTTCTTT. It yields the protein CASSSGLANTEAFF.

This clone has a single count. The chain carries TRBV6-6 and TRBJ2-1; the match to TRBD2 covers 9 bases. The J segment lost 9 bases and the V segment lost 6 bases, leaving 9 bases of the junction unmatched. Germline CDR1 is MNHNY and CDR2 is SVGAGI (reference sequence). This CDR3 has 14 residues. The CDR3 reads CASSPAGGAIEQFF. The CDR3 bases are TGTGCCAGCAGCCCCGCGGGGGGGGCGATTGAGCAGTTCTTC.

The V gene is TRBV7-2, the J gene TRBJ2-5; possibly TRBD2 for D (5 bases). Trimming stripped 5 bases from V and 5 bases from J, with 12 bases between. The germline CDR1 and CDR2 sequences are SGHTA and FQGNSA. This CDR3 is built from 13 residues. Here the CDR3 reads CASSVSLGETQYF. CDR3 coding DNA: TGTGCCAGCAGCGTATCACTAGGGGAGACCCAGTACTTC.

V gene TRBV7-3 combines with J gene TRBJ2-2; TRBD2 matches 8 bases. The CDR3 extends over 16 amino acids. Germline V gene data show CDR1 as SGHTA and CDR2 as FQGTGA. After removal of 1 base from V and 2 bases from J, the junction contained 3 bases not matched to a gene. This chain's CDR3 is CASSLSGGRNTGELFF. The CDR3 coding sequence is TGTGCCAGCAGCTTAAGCGGGGGGCGAAACACCGGGGAGCTGTTTTTT.

The V and J genes are TRBV19 and TRBJ2-2; D gene unclear. V shed 6 bases and J shed 7 bases, with 15 bases lying between them. CDR1 is LNHDA, CDR2 SQIVND, per germline (reference sequence). The CDR3 is 14 amino acids. The CDR3 protein is CASRPTLAIGELFF. The CDR3 DNA sequence: TGTGCCAGTAGGCCCACCTTAGCTATCGGGGAGCTGTTTTTT.

In DNA, the CDR3 is TGTGCCAGCAGCGAGGGACAGGGGGTCTATGGCTACACCTTC. Translated: CASSEGQGVYGYTF. This rearrangement joins TRBV2 to TRBJ1-2; 11 nucleotides line up with TRBD1. Germline CDR1 reads SNHLY; CDR2 reads FYNNEI. Unmatched junction bases numbered 4, after V lost 6 bases and J lost 4 bases. This CDR3 has 14 residues.

The chain uses TRBV24-1 and TRBJ1-2; possible D gene TRBD1, 6 bases. This CDR3 comprises 13 residues. Germline CDR1 is KGHDR and CDR2 is SFDVKD. V gave up 4 bases and J gave up 8 bases, with 13 bases separating them. The CDR3 DNA is TGTGCCACCAGTGAGGGGCCGGGGGGCGGCTACACCTTC. It is translated as CATSEGPGGGYTF.

The chain has TRBV2 and TRBJ2-3; 7 positions agree with TRBD2. The germline V gene has CDR1 SNHLY and CDR2 FYNNEI. J was trimmed by 1 base and V by 4 bases; bases with no gene match: 2. This CDR3 has 14 amino acids. CDR3 region: CASSVGRGTDTQYF. DNA of the CDR3: TGTGCCAGCAGTGTTGGGAGGGGCACAGATACGCAGTATTTT.

This clone was seen just once. The rearrangement uses TRBV19 and TRBJ1-1; D is possibly TRBD1 (5 bases). V dropped 2 bases and J dropped 0 bases, with 7 bases sitting between them. This CDR3 region has 14 residues. Germline values: CDR1 LNHDA, CDR2 SQIVND (reference sequence). The CDR3 DNA follows: TGTGCCAGTAGTATACAGGGTATGAACACTGAAGCTTTCTTT. This gives the protein CASSIQGMNTEAFF. The full variable domain, rest sourced from reference TRBV19 and TRBJ1-1, is DGGITQSPKYLFRKEGQNVTLSCEQNLNHDAMYWYRQDPGQGLRLIYYSQIVNDFQKGDIAEGYSVSREKKESFPLTVTSAQKNPTAFYLCASSIQGMNTEAFFGQGTRLTVV.

This chain connects TRBV5-4 to TRBJ2-2, with 7 bases that match TRBD1. This CDR3 contains 16 residues. J lost 4 bases, V lost 4 bases, and 10 bases had no gene match. Germline lookup yields CDR1 SGHNT and CDR2 YYREEE (reference sequence). In DNA, the CDR3 is TGTGCCAGCAGCCTGGCAGGGGGAAGGGGCACCGGGGAGCTGTTTTTT. This encodes CASSLAGGRGTGELFF.

This chain connects TRBV6-5 to TRBJ2-1; D is unclear. The CDR3 contains 15 residues. CDR1 and CDR2 (germline): MNHEY, SVGAGI. The ends were cut back, 0 bases at V and 1 base at J, with 7 bases in the middle. CDR3 sequence reads: CASSYSAVSYNEQFF. The CDR3 DNA reads TGTGCCAGCAGTTACTCTGCGGTTTCCTACAATGAGCAGTTCTTC.

The chain uses TRBV19 and TRBJ2-7; D perhaps matches TRBD1 (8 bases). The CDR3 has 14 residues. Germline values: CDR1 LNHDA, CDR2 SQIVND (reference sequence). Trimming shortened V by 6 bases and J by 5 bases, and 17 bases separated the two germline ends. CDR3 loop: CASRRGDRSDEQYF. CDR3 DNA: TGTGCCAGTAGACGGGGGGACAGGTCCGACGAGCAGTACTTC.

This clone turned up a few times. The genes are TRBV2 and TRBJ2-3, with D maybe TRBD1 (5 bases). V was cut by 6 bases and J by 0 bases, with 13 bases left in between. The germline gives CDR1 SNHLY, CDR2 FYNNEI. This CDR3 region has 15 residues. CDR3 residues: CASSATETSTDTQYF. The CDR3 coding sequence is TGTGCCAGCAGCGCGACAGAAACTAGCACAGATACGCAGTATTTT.

The table lists this clone with a count of one. This sequence joins TRBV10-1 and TRBJ2-1, with TRBD2 matching over 7 bases. V was clipped by 2 bases and J by 6 bases; unmatched bases: 4. The germline V gene encodes CDR1 WNHNN and CDR2 SYGVQD (reference sequence). The CDR3 totals 14 residues. The DNA of the CDR3 is TGCGCCAGCAGTGAGGCTAGCGGTTCCAATGAGCAGTTCTTC. It specifies CASSEASGSNEQFF.

The CDR3 protein is CASSRGRGNSYEQYF. DNA of the CDR3: TGTGCCAGCAGCCGGGGGAGGGGGAATTCCTACGAGCAGTACTTC. V and J are TRBV3-1 (or the pseudogene TRBV3-2) and TRBJ2-7, with a possible D match to TRBD2 (7 bases). Germline CDR1 is LGHDT and CDR2 is YNNKEL (reference sequence). CDR3 length: 15 residues. Trimming left V 4 bases short and J 1 base short, with 14 bases between.

This sequence joins TRBV7-9 and TRBJ2-7; maybe TRBD1 (6 bases). This CDR3 contains 18 residues. CDR1 is SEHNR, CDR2 FQNEAQ, per germline (reference sequence). V gave up 1 base and J gave up 0 bases, with 19 bases separating them. DNA of the CDR3: TGTGCCAGCAGCTTAGTGGTGCAGGGGCTTGGACGCTCCTACGAGCAGTACTTC. This sequence encodes CASSLVVQGLGRSYEQYF.

The chain is built from TRBV6-5 and TRBJ2-3; maybe TRBD2 (7 bases). Germline V gene lookup returns CDR1 MNHEY and CDR2 SVGAGI. The CDR3 has 16 amino acids. V dropped 1 base and J dropped 2 bases, with 13 bases sitting between them. CDR3 sequence (DNA): TGTGCCAGCAGTTACTGGGGGGGGGCTTCCACAGATACGCAGTATTTT. The encoded protein is CASSYWGGASTDTQYF.

J is TRBJ2-7 and V is TRBV27; TRBD1 aligns across 8 bases. With 8 bases clipped from V and 3 bases from J, the junction kept 6 bases outside the gene matches. This CDR3 region has 13 residues. The V gene's germline CDR1 is MNHEY and CDR2 SMNVEV (reference sequence). DNA of the CDR3: TGTGCCAGCGCAGGGGGCTGGAACTACGAGCAGTACTTC. Translation: CASAGGWNYEQYF.

The rearrangement joins TRBV6-6 to TRBJ2-3; D is ambiguous. Germline values: CDR1 MNHNY, CDR2 SVGAGI (reference sequence). V was cut by 2 bases and J by 4 bases, with 7 bases left in between. CDR3 size: 13 residues. Here the CDR3 reads CASSYQRSDTQYF. For the CDR3, the DNA is TGTGCCAGCAGTTACCAGAGGTCAGATACGCAGTATTTT.

The J gene is TRBJ2-3, the V gene TRBV19; D not certain. The CDR3 is made up of 14 amino acids. Trimming shortened V by 2 bases and J by 2 bases, and 8 bases separated the two germline ends. Germline values: CDR1 LNHDA, CDR2 SQIVND (reference sequence). The DNA of the CDR3 is TGTGCCAGTAGTATAAGCAAGCACACAGATACGCAGTATTTT. It encodes CASSISKHTDTQYF.

This chain connects TRBV7-2 to TRBJ2-7; 10 nucleotides agree with TRBD2. Germline loops: CDR1 SGHTA, CDR2 FQGNSA. V was clipped by 5 bases and J by 6 bases; unmatched bases: 19. The CDR3 extends over 18 amino acids. The CDR3 region is CASSPWGQREGPLGEQYF. Written as DNA, the CDR3 is TGTGCCAGCAGCCCATGGGGTCAGCGGGAGGGACCCCTGGGCGAGCAGTACTTC.

The genes are TRBV18 and TRBJ2-5, with 7 positions matching TRBD2. Germline V gives CDR1 KGHSH, CDR2 LQKENI. CDR3 size: 14 residues. V was clipped by 4 bases and J by 2 bases; unmatched bases: 4. Here the CDR3 DNA reads TGTGCCAGCTCACGGACGGGGGGACAAGAGACCCAGTACTTC. Amino acid sequence: CASSRTGGQETQYF.

The rearrangement joins TRBV4-1 to TRBJ1-3; 11 positions match TRBD1. With 2 bases clipped from V and 0 bases from J, the junction kept 6 bases outside the gene matches. Germline V gene lookup returns CDR1 MGHRA and CDR2 YSYEKL. The CDR3 is made up of 18 amino acids. The CDR3 is CASSQSPGTGGSGNTIYF. As DNA, the CDR3 is TGCGCCAGCAGCCAATCTCCGGGGACAGGGGGCTCTGGAAACACCATATATTTT.

This sequence joins TRBV29-1 and TRBJ2-7; perhaps TRBD1 as D (6 bases). Deletions cut 3 bases from V and 3 bases from J, with 15 bases between. The V gene's germline CDR1 is SQVTM and CDR2 ANQGSEA. This CDR3 spans 14 amino acids. The CDR3 region is CSVERAGESYEQYF. The CDR3 DNA follows: TGCAGCGTTGAGCGAGCAGGGGAAAGCTACGAGCAGTACTTC.

This chain connects TRBV29-1 to TRBJ1-2, with D perhaps matching TRBD1 (5 bases). Trimming pared 3 bases from V and 3 bases from J, leaving 17 bases between. This CDR3 comprises 15 residues. Germline CDR1 and CDR2: SQVTM and ANQGSEA. CDR3 in DNA: TGCAGCGTTGAGGGGCAGGGCCCTCAGGACTATGGCTACACCTTC. It specifies CSVEGQGPQDYGYTF.

The V call is TRBV5-4, the J call TRBJ2-6; D not resolved. V lost 0 bases, J lost 0 bases, and 4 bases lay in between. The germline CDR1 and CDR2 sequences are SGHNT and YYREEE (reference sequence). This CDR3 is built from 15 residues. For the CDR3, the DNA is TGTGCCAGCAGCTTGGGAGACTCTGGGGCCAACGTCCTGACTTTC. This sequence encodes CASSLGDSGANVLTF. The variable domain in full, with the rest retrieved from reference TRBV5-4 and TRBJ2-6, is ETGVTQSPTHLIKTRGQQVTLRCSSQSGHNTVSWYQQALGQGPQFIFQYYREEENGRGNFPPRFSGLQFPNYSSELNVNALELDDSALYLCASSLGDSGANVLTFGAGSRLTVL.

This clone came up a few times. The chain is built from TRBV4-3 and TRBJ2-1; TRBD1 agrees at 8 bases. The CDR3 loop spans 16 amino acids. V shed 0 bases and J 6 bases; nucleotides not matched to a gene: 7. CDR1 is LGHNA, CDR2 YSLEER, per germline. The DNA of the CDR3 is TGCGCCAGCAGCCAAGATTGGACAGGGAAGATCAATGAGCAGTTCTTC. Translated: CASSQDWTGKINEQFF.